These T cell receptor beta chains were read from a single sample in a study of control samples from healthy donors and cancer patients. Method: immunoSEQ multiplex PCR; TCRdb's copy keeps in-frame clones and lacks some. This sample has around 120,000 clones, with more than 75% found just once. The sample taken for sequencing was blood. These receptors came from a woman in her 70s in good health. Both conserved end residues are part of each CDR3. The D gene is left open where the match is weak. Part of the rows lack a size; the others show once, few, many or a class for expanded clones.

v_gene,j_gene,d_gene,abundance,CDR3nt,CDR3aa
TRBV4-1,TRBJ2-6,.,few,TGCGCCAGCAGCCAAGGGAGGGTTTCTGGGGCCAACGTCCTGACTTTC,CASSQGRVSGANVLTF
TRBV7-2,TRBJ1-5,TRBD1,once,TGTGCCAGCAGCCCGCGGGACAGATATCAGCCCCAGCATTTT,CASSPRDRYQPQHF
TRBV6-5,TRBJ2-3,.,.,TGTGCCAGCAGACCTGGGACAACAGATACGCAGTATTTT,CASRPGTTDTQYF
TRBV9,TRBJ1-2,.,.,TGTGCCAGCAGCTCCGACAGACGATACACTAACTATGGCTACACCTTC,CASSSDRRYTNYGYTF
TRBV11-2,TRBJ1-3,.,.,TGTGCCAGCAGCCTCTTCACGGGAGCTGGAAACACCATATATTTT,CASSLFTGAGNTIYF
TRBV6-5,TRBJ1-6,.,.,TGTGCCAGCAGAAGACCCGGGTCGAACAATTCACCCCTCCACTTT,CASRRPGSNNSPLHF
TRBV5-5,TRBJ1-5,.,once,TGTGCCAGCAGCTTTACAGACGATCAGCCCCAGCATTTT,CASSFTDDQPQHF
TRBV2,TRBJ2-2,.,.,TGTGCCAGCAGTCAGGGAAACTCCGGGGAGCTGTTTTTT,CASSQGNSGELFF
TRBV6-1,TRBJ1-3,.,.,TGTGCCAGCAGCGAACAGTCCTCCTACTCTGGAAACACCATATATTTT,CASSEQSSYSGNTIYF
TRBV7-9,TRBJ1-4,TRBD1,.,TGTGCCAGCAGCGTAGCAACAGGGGGGGGTGAAAAACTGTTTTTT,CASSVATGGGEKLFF
TRBV10-2,TRBJ2-1,TRBD2,.,TGCGCCAGCTGGCTAGCGGGGTCCTCCTACAATGAGCAGTTCTTC,CASWLAGSSYNEQFF
TRBV20-1,TRBJ1-4,.,.,TGCAGTGCTAGTATCCCGGCTATCGCAACTAATGAAAAACTGTTTTTT,CSASIPAIATNEKLFF
TRBV2,TRBJ1-5,.,.,TGTGCCAGCACCCAAGGAGGGGAGCAGCCCCAGCATTTT,CASTQGGEQPQHF
TRBV21-1,TRBJ1-4,.,.,TGTGCCAGCAACTCATCTGAAAAACTGTTTTTT,CASNSSEKLFF